The clone carrying this T cell receptor (beta chain) was detected many times. This entry is derived from a study of identical twins. Trimming took 3 bases from V and 3 from J, leaving 9 bases between them. Germline values: CDR1 SGHAT, CDR2 FQNNGV. The CDR3 has 13 residues. TCRdb re-derived calls from the 5' RACE reads in MiXCR, one entry per CDR3 protein. The sample yields under 300,000 distinct CDR3 sequences, 5% to 7% seen once. Another study also made use of these data, one on T cells expressing NK-cell markers.

The V and J genes are TRBV11-2 and TRBJ2-7, with D maybe TRBD2 (6 bases). The receptor was isolated from a young woman in good health. The sequenced sample consisted of CD8+ T cells sorted from blood. The CDR3 protein is CASSFGGNYEQYF. For the CDR3, the DNA is TGTGCCAGCAGCTTCGGAGGGAACTACGAGCAGTACTTC.